This TCR beta chain was observed in a study of vaccination and CD4 T cells after COVID-19. The Oncomine TCR Beta short-read assay was applied to DNA of cultured CD4+ T cells. TCRdb independently ran MiXCR on the PCR reads; one entry per CDR3 protein. The sample lists approximately 20,000 distinct CDR3 sequences, under 80% seen once, with roughly 23% in the top ten. The CDR3 totals 17 residues. Trimming removed 0 bases from V and 2 bases from J, with 11 bases in between. Germline V gene data show CDR1 as MNHEY and CDR2 as SMNVEV (reference sequence). Treatment here: approximately 9-day PBMC culture with coronavirus spike peptide pools or control peptides (ViraFEST assay). As to this clonotype: Antigen unknown.

The specimen was CD4+ T cells from blood, cultured in vitro, collected before SARS-CoV-2 vaccination. This receptor was taken from a human donor who received a COVID-19 vaccine. The rearrangement links TRBV27 to TRBJ1-6; D is unresolved. CDR3 protein: CASSLSGQNPYNSPLHF. CDR3 nucleotides: TGTGCCAGCAGTTTATCTGGTCAGAATCCCTATAATTCACCCCTCCACTTT.